Presented here are 17 T cell receptor beta chains from one specimen sequenced in a study of cytomegalovirus exposure and HLA in healthy donors. Researchers ran the PCR with 60 Vbeta and 13 Jbeta primers. Clones were sequenced by immunoSEQ multiplex PCR, and TCRdb holds only the in-frame ones, with some missing. The table records approximately 140,000 clones, approximately 85% of them present only once. Sequences were obtained from PBMCs. These receptors were obtained from a man between 45 and 60 years old in good health and CMV-seropositive.

This clone showed up just a few times. The genes are TRBV19 and TRBJ1-5; D is uncertain. V gave up 10 bases and J gave up 1 base, with 11 bases separating them. This CDR3 contains 13 residues. In germline, CDR1 is LNHDA, CDR2 SQIVND (reference sequence). CDR3 nucleotides: TGTGCCACCCGGGTAAGGAGCAATCAGCCCCAGCATTTT. This encodes CATRVRSNQPQHF.

The chain couples TRBV5-5 to TRBJ2-7, with D possibly matching TRBD1 (5 bases). This CDR3 region has 13 residues. In germline, CDR1 is SGHKS, CDR2 YYEKEE (reference sequence). V lost 0 bases to trimming and J lost 6 bases, with 10 bases between them. The CDR3: CASSLGTPSEQYF. The CDR3 DNA follows: TGTGCCAGCAGCTTGGGGACACCTTCCGAGCAGTACTTC.

This sequence joins TRBV28 and TRBJ2-7; TRBD1 matches at 10 bases. The CDR3 is made up of 17 amino acids. The germline V gene encodes CDR1 MDHEN and CDR2 SYDVKM. With 2 bases clipped from V and 3 bases from J, the junction kept 10 bases outside the gene matches. The DNA for the CDR3 is TGTGCCAGCAGTTTACCCATAACCGGGACAGGGGACTACGAGCAGTACTTC. Amino acids: CASSLPITGTGDYEQYF. Together with reference TRBV28 and TRBJ2-7, the CDR3 gives the full variable domain: DVKVTQSSRYLVKRTGEKVFLECVQDMDHENMFWYRQDPGLGLRLIYFSYDVKMKEKGDIPEGYSVSREKKERFSLILESASTNQTSMYLCASSLPITGTGDYEQYFGPGTRLTVT.

The chain recombines TRBV28 with TRBJ2-4; 10 positions match TRBD1. Germline-derived CDR1 and CDR2 are MDHEN and SYDVKM. With V trimmed by 4 bases and J by 6 bases, 9 bases remained unmatched. CDR3 length equals 16 residues. DNA for the CDR3: TGTGCCAGCAGTTGGGACAGGGGAGACTTACTAAACATTCAGTACTTC. Amino acids: CASSWDRGDLLNIQYF.

A remark on this clone: A read error may produce the germline difference seen at one junction end. V usage is TRBV7-7 and J usage is TRBJ2-7; weak D call: TRBD2 (6 bases). The V gene's germline CDR1 is SSHAT and CDR2 FNYEAQ (reference sequence). The CDR3 runs to 13 residues. In DNA form, the CDR3 reads TGTGCTAGCAGCCGGACTAATACGGGCGAGCAGTACTTC. Translating gives CASSRTNTGEQYF.

The CDR3 here is CASSLVGVPSYGYTF. CDR3 coding DNA: TGTGCCAGCAGTTTGGTCGGAGTCCCCTCCTATGGCTACACCTTC. The chain combines TRBV27 with TRBJ1-2; D gene uncertain. Between the trimmed V and J ends, which lost 3 bases and 4 bases, there was a span of 15 bases. The CDR3 spans 15 residues. Germline V gives CDR1 MNHEY, CDR2 SMNVEV (reference sequence).

The rearrangement uses TRBV2 and TRBJ2-2; 12 bases agree with TRBD1. Germline values: CDR1 SNHLY, CDR2 FYNNEI. Unmatched junction bases numbered 24, after V lost 3 bases and J lost 7 bases. The CDR3 spans 22 residues. The DNA for the CDR3 is TGTGCCAGCAGTGAGAGCCGCCGGGACAGGGGGCTTGTCGGGAGGGTAGGCGGGGAGCTGTTTTTT. Protein sequence: CASSESRRDRGLVGRVGGELFF.

This chain uses TRBV18 with TRBJ2-7, with D perhaps TRBD2 (5 bases). Germline CDR1 is KGHSH and CDR2 is LQKENI. This CDR3 region has 13 residues. Trimming cost V 3 bases and J 2 bases, with 8 bases left between them. The CDR3 nucleotides are TGTGCCAGCTCACCCAGAGCGGCCTACGAGCAGTACTTC. Residues: CASSPRAAYEQYF.

The genes are TRBV2 and TRBJ1-5; D is perhaps TRBD1 (5 bases). The germline gives CDR1 SNHLY, CDR2 FYNNEI. This CDR3 has 13 amino acids. The germline V and J ends were trimmed by 4 bases and 9 bases, with 13 bases remaining between them. In nucleotides, the CDR3 is TGTGCCAGCAGTGGGGGAGGGGCGAGGCCCCAGCATTTT. Amino acid sequence: CASSGGGARPQHF.

V and J are TRBV2 and TRBJ2-5; weak D call: TRBD2 (6 bases). CDR1 is SNHLY and CDR2 is FYNNEI in the germline V gene. V lost 8 bases to trimming and J lost 5 bases, with 18 bases between them. There are 14 residues in the CDR3. DNA of the CDR3: TGTGCCAGCCCCGGGGTAGCGGAACTCGAGACCCAGTACTTC. Amino acid sequence: CASPGVAELETQYF.

The J gene is TRBJ2-5, the V gene TRBV14; the D gene is possibly TRBD1 (8 bases). The DNA end is more similar to TRBJ2-7, so the J call may be wrong. Germline V gene data show CDR1 as SGHDN and CDR2 as FVKESK. The CDR3 loop spans 15 amino acids. This chain's CDR3 is CASSRNRGGSYEQYF. Written as DNA, the CDR3 is TGTGCCAGCAGCCGCAACAGGGGGGGTTCCTACGAGCAGTACTTC.

The chain couples TRBV27 to TRBJ2-7; D gene ambiguous. Germline V lookup: CDR1 MNHEY, CDR2 SMNVEV (reference sequence). V was shortened by 6 bases and J by 3 bases, with 9 bases between the two germline ends. This CDR3 has 12 residues. CDR3 region: CASRGEHYEQYF. The CDR3 DNA reads as TGTGCCAGCAGGGGCGAGCACTACGAGCAGTACTTC.

The chain links TRBV28 to TRBJ2-2; a weak D match, TRBD2 (5 bases). The CDR3 totals 13 residues. Trimming pared 10 bases from V and 7 bases from J, leaving 16 bases between. Per germline, CDR1 MDHEN and CDR2 SYDVKM. The CDR3 DNA is TGTGCCACCCAGCGGTCGGGGAGCGGGGAGCTGTTTTTT. Its protein is CATQRSGSGELFF. Together with reference TRBV28 and TRBJ2-2, the CDR3 gives the full variable domain: DVKVTQSSRYLVKRTGEKVFLECVQDMDHENMFWYRQDPGLGLRLIYFSYDVKMKEKGDIPEGYSVSREKKERFSLILESASTNQTSMYLCATQRSGSGELFFGEGSRLTVL.

This chain uses TRBV6-1 with TRBJ1-1; D gene unclear. This CDR3 comprises 14 residues. Trimming took off 2 bases at V and 8 bases at J, with 15 bases between the two ends. The germline gives CDR1 MNHNS, CDR2 SASEGT. The CDR3 DNA reads as TGTGCCAGCAGTGAAATTAGACTTGCGACCGAAGCTTTCTTT. It yields the protein CASSEIRLATEAFF.

This rearrangement joins TRBV9 to TRBJ1-1; TRBD1 matches at 8 bases. After removal of 4 bases from V and 1 base from J, the junction contained 9 bases not matched to a gene. The CDR3 has 16 amino acids. Germline-derived CDR1 and CDR2 are SGDLS and YYNGEE. The CDR3 spells CASSPPFGQGNTEAFF. CDR3 nucleotides: TGTGCCAGCAGCCCTCCTTTTGGACAGGGGAACACTGAAGCTTTCTTT.

The CDR3 DNA sequence: TGTGCCAGCGGAAAGGCAGCGGGGGGCCAAGAGACCCAGTACTTC. Translation: CASGKAAGGQETQYF. The rearrangement uses TRBV6-6 and TRBJ2-5, with 9 bases that match TRBD2. J gave up 1 base and V 8 bases, and 8 bases lay outside the gene matches. Germline lookup yields CDR1 MNHNY and CDR2 SVGAGI (reference sequence). The CDR3 loop spans 15 amino acids.

The table lists this clone with a count of one. This chain connects TRBV4-2 to TRBJ1-5, with D perhaps matching TRBD1 (5 bases). This CDR3 is built from 15 residues. V gave up 0 bases and J gave up 8 bases, with 14 bases separating them. In germline, CDR1 is LGHNA, CDR2 YNFKEQ. The CDR3 DNA follows: TGTGCCAGCAGCCAAGAAGGGCAGGGTATCGAGCCCCAGCATTTT. This gives the protein CASSQEGQGIEPQHF.